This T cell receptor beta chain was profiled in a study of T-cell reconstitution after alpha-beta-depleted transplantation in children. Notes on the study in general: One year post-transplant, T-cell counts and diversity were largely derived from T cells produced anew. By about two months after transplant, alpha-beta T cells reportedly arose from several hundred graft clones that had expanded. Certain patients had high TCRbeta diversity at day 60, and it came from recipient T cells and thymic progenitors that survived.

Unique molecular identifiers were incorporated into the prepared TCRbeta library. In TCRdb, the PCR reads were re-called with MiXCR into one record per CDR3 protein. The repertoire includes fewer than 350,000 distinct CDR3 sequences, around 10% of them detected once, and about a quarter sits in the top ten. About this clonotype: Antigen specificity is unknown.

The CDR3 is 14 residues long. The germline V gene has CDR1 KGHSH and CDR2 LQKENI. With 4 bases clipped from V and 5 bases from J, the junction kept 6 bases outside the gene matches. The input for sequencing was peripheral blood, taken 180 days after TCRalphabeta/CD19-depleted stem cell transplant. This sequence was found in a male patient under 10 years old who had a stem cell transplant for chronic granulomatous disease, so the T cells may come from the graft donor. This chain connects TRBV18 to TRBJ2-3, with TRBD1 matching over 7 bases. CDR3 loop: CASSRQGLVDTQYF. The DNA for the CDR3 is TGTGCCAGCTCACGACAGGGTTTGGTAGATACGCAGTATTTT.